This T cell receptor beta chain was profiled in a study of regulatory T cells in long-lasting Graves disease. Study details: For a period under 3 months, newly diagnosed Graves' patients had taken antithyroid drugs. General observations from the study: Among the persistent patients, 2,500 to 3,000 public clonotypes were shared, more than the approximately 960 shared among new patients.

Documented time point: newly diagnosed GD, antithyroid drugs for less than 3 months. PBMC-derived RNA was used for the TCR library. Diagnosis followed American Thyroid Association guidelines for Graves' disease. Concerning this clonotype itself: Its specificity is unknown. A much larger clonotype is one base distant, so this may be a read error.

Germline CDR1 MDHEN, CDR2 SYDVKM. This CDR3 comprises 15 residues. Library construction for TCR beta used iRepertoire HTBI primers and Arm-PCR of CDR3 regions. TCRdb re-derived calls from the multiplex PCR reads in MiXCR, one entry per CDR3 protein. Here the sample spans approximately 480,000 distinct CDR3 sequences, around 15% being singletons. These records were also assigned to another study, of T cells in Graves' hyperthyroidism and ophthalmopathy. That study reports: A first-round RT-PCR of the TCR CDR3 used the HTBI primer set.

This sequence joins TRBV28 and TRBJ2-7; D is perhaps TRBD2 (6 bases). This material consisted of peripheral blood mononuclear cells (PBMCs), taken at new diagnosis, from a patient treated with antithyroid drugs. The TCR originated in a middle-aged man with Graves disease. The CDR3 loop is CANSSVGTSYYDQYF. CDR3 sequence (DNA): TGTGCCAACAGCTCAGTAGGGACTTCCTACTACGACCAGTACTTC.